This T cell receptor beta chain was identified in a study of T cell repertoires in aging, cancer and after chemotherapy. The CDR3 contains 18 residues. Germline V CDR1 and CDR2: WNHNN, SYGVQD (reference sequence). V gave up 6 bases and J gave up 0 bases, with 22 bases separating them. Multiplex touch-down PCR with TRB-A/B primers amplified rearranged V-D-J TRB sequences. Via MiXCR, TCRdb re-called the multiplex PCR reads, giving one row per CDR3 protein. Among about 13,000 distinct CDR3 sequences listed, around 23% were seen once. Amplification of TCR beta used genomic DNA extracted from peripheral blood.

This receptor was obtained from a human donor in good health. Sample: blood. The chain uses TRBV10-1 and TRBJ2-3, with unresolved D. The CDR3 DNA is TGCGCCAGCAGCGCCGGGCCTCAGTATAGTCCTAGCACAGATACGCAGTATTTT. Encoded protein: CASSAGPQYSPSTDTQYF.